A selection of T cell receptor beta chains follows, all from one sample in a study of siplizumab effects on memory and regulatory T cells. The method was immunoSEQ multiplex PCR; TCRdb's version includes in-frame clones alone and lacks a portion of them. The sample consists of tens of thousands of clones, nearly 95% of them appearing once. Sequences were obtained from non-Treg CD4+ T cells sorted from blood. The receptors shown here come from a human donor in good health. Both conserved end residues are part of each CDR3. A D gene is named only where the DNA matches it firmly. Size is omitted from some rows. Given values are once, few, many or a class for expanded clones.

D gene	clone size	J gene	V gene	CDR3 protein	CDR3 DNA
TRBD2	.	TRBJ2-7	TRBV5-1	CASSPGTSGIQQQYF	TGCGCCAGCAGCCCCGGGACTAGCGGGATTCAACAGCAGTACTTC
.	few	TRBJ2-2	TRBV4-2	CASSQDYVGELFF	TGTGCCAGCAGCCAAGATTACGTCGGGGAGCTGTTTTTT
.	.	TRBJ2-2	TRBV27	CASTGLNTGELFF	TGTGCCAGCACAGGCCTTAACACCGGGGAGCTGTTTTTT
TRBD1	.	TRBJ1-1	TRBV18	CASSPTGTGDTEAFF	TGTGCCAGCTCTCCTACCGGGACAGGGGACACTGAAGCTTTCTTT
.	.	TRBJ2-1	TRBV28	CASADYQWFF	TGTGCCAGCGCTGACTATCAGTGGTTCTTC
.	.	TRBJ2-7	TRBV4-1	CASSQGGVYEQYF	TGCGCCAGCAGCCAAGGGGGGGTTTACGAGCAGTACTTC
.	.	TRBJ2-1	TRBV5-1	CASSVLGSPNEQFF	TGCGCCAGCAGCGTCCTAGGGTCACCCAATGAGCAGTTCTTC
.	.	TRBJ2-1	TRBV5-8	CASSLGSGAGYNEQFF	TGTGCCAGCAGCTTGGGCTCGGGAGCCGGCTACAATGAGCAGTTCTTC
TRBD1	.	TRBJ1-2	TRBV18	CASSPGTDNYGYTF	TGTGCCAGCTCACCGGGGACAGATAACTATGGCTACACCTTC
.	.	TRBJ2-2	TRBV4-3	CASSQAGVSAGELFF	TGCGCCAGCAGCCAAGCGGGGGTAAGCGCCGGGGAGCTGTTTTTT
.	.	TRBJ2-3	TRBV27	CASSEGRERPYDTQYF	TGTGCCAGCAGTGAGGGTCGCGAGCGCCCGTATGATACGCAGTATTTT
TRBD1	few	TRBJ1-2	TRBV5-4	CASSLGQGRYGYTF	TGTGCCAGCAGCTTGGGACAGGGACGCTATGGCTACACCTTC
.	.	TRBJ2-2	TRBV9	CASQGQGSNTGELFF	TGTGCCAGCCAAGGGCAGGGGTCTAACACCGGGGAGCTGTTTTTT
TRBD2	.	TRBJ2-7	TRBV19	CASSLTGLAWMYEQYF	TGTGCCAGTAGTCTTACGGGACTAGCGTGGATGTACGAGCAGTACTTC
.	.	TRBJ2-7	TRBV6-6	CASSPLYEQYF	TGTGCCAGCAGTCCCCTATACGAGCAGTACTTC
TRBD2	.	TRBJ2-3	TRBV9	CASSLSGGTDTQYF	TGTGCCAGCAGCCTAAGCGGGGGCACAGATACGCAGTATTTT
.	.	TRBJ2-2	TRBV5-1	CASSSQGPANTGELFF	TGCGCCAGCAGCTCCCAGGGCCCAGCGAACACCGGGGAGCTGTTTTTT